One and the same sample provided the 25 T cell receptor beta chains below, sequenced in a study of cytomegalovirus exposure and HLA in healthy donors. PCR primers comprised 60 Vbeta and 13 Jbeta primers. Some clones are missing from TCRdb's copy, which holds only in-frame ones; the method was immunoSEQ multiplex PCR. The sample lists about 160,000 clones; less than 80% were seen once. The source material was PBMCs. The receptors stem from a man between 40 and 49 years old in good health and CMV-seronegative.

The chain joins TRBV19 to TRBJ1-5; D unclear. V lost 7 bases and J lost 2, with 27 bases in between. The CDR3 length is 19 residues. Germline loops: CDR1 LNHDA, CDR2 SQIVND (reference sequence). The CDR3 sequence: CASTDFLRVELDGNQPQHF. The CDR3 nucleotides read TGTGCCAGTACCGACTTCCTCCGGGTGGAGCTAGATGGCAATCAGCCCCAGCATTTT.

This clone was counted between two and nine times. The chain joins TRBV29-1 to TRBJ2-7; 9 bases fit TRBD1. CDR1 and CDR2 (germline): SQVTM, ANQGSEA. This CDR3 is built from 13 residues. The V and J ends lost 6 bases and 3 bases, in that order; junction bases with no gene match: 6. This CDR3 is CSVPGQGNYEQYF. The CDR3, as DNA: TGCAGCGTGCCGGGACAGGGAAACTACGAGCAGTACTTC.

The chain couples TRBV27 to TRBJ2-1, with 9 bases that match TRBD2. The germline V gene has CDR1 MNHEY and CDR2 SMNVEV (reference sequence). After removal of 1 base from V and 9 bases from J, the junction contained 7 bases not matched to a gene. The CDR3 spans 15 residues. The CDR3: CASSLLAGGPGEQFF. CDR3 coding DNA: TGTGCCAGCAGTTTATTGGCGGGAGGGCCGGGTGAGCAGTTCTTC.

This clone was seen a few times. V usage is TRBV5-1 and J usage is TRBJ1-4; 10 bases line up with TRBD1. The CDR3 totals 15 residues. Looked up from germline, CDR1 is SGHRS and CDR2 is YFSETQ. Trimming cost V 1 base and J 8 bases; bases outside gene matches: 5. CDR3: CASSLSGTGDEKLFF. As DNA, the CDR3 is TGCGCCAGCAGCTTGTCCGGGACAGGGGACGAAAAACTGTTTTTT.

The table lists this clone with a count of one. The chain is built from TRBV4-2 and TRBJ1-3, with D possibly being TRBD1 (6 bases). From germline, CDR1 is LGHNA and CDR2 YNFKEQ. V was clipped by 0 bases and J by 2 bases, with 14 bases between them. This CDR3 region has 17 residues. The CDR3 reads CASSQEARGSAGNTIYF. Here the CDR3 DNA reads TGTGCCAGCAGCCAAGAGGCCAGGGGAAGCGCTGGAAACACCATATATTTT.

Details on this clone: Germline is not matched at one junction end, which may reflect a read error. The gene calls are TRBV7-9 and TRBJ2-6, with 12 bases fitting TRBD2. The CDR3 runs 18 residues. CDR1 is SEHNR, CDR2 FQNEAQ, per germline (reference sequence). The CDR3 sequence: CSSSPGTSGSSGANGLTF. The CDR3 DNA is TGTTCCAGCAGCCCAGGGACTAGCGGGTCTTCTGGGGCCAACGGCCTGACTTTC.

V and J are TRBV19 and TRBJ2-7; TRBD1 aligns across 9 bases. V dropped 7 bases and J dropped 7; count of bases not matched to a gene: 14. The CDR3 is 15 amino acids. From germline, CDR1 is LNHDA and CDR2 SQIVND (reference sequence). The CDR3 here is CASNRRTGALGEQYF. CDR3 DNA sequence: TGTGCCAGTAATCGGCGGACAGGGGCACTTGGGGAGCAGTACTTC.

The chain is built from TRBV7-6 and TRBJ2-1; D not certain. The germline gives CDR1 SGHVS, CDR2 FNYEAQ. CDR3 length: 15 residues. Between the trimmed V and J ends, which lost 5 bases and 7 bases, there was a span of 18 bases. The CDR3 nucleotides read TGTGCCAGCAGCCCCTTGACTCTTGGTGGGAATGAGCAGTTCTTC. It encodes CASSPLTLGGNEQFF.

The chain uses TRBV5-1 and TRBJ2-2; 7 bases align to TRBD1. CDR1 is SGHRS, CDR2 YFSETQ, per germline. V was pared by 0 bases and J by 6 bases, with 8 bases of the junction left unmatched. This CDR3 contains 16 residues. In DNA form, the CDR3 reads TGCGCCAGCAGCTTGGATGGCAGGGGGAATTCCGGGGAGCTGTTTTTT. As protein: CASSLDGRGNSGELFF.

There are a few counts of this clone. The rearrangement uses TRBV6-5 and TRBJ1-1; D is unresolved. Germline-derived CDR1 and CDR2 are MNHEY and SVGAGI. This CDR3 has 13 amino acids. V dropped 10 bases and J dropped 1 base, with 13 bases sitting between them. The CDR3 bases are TGTGCCACCCACCAGACGGGGAACACTGAAGCTTTCTTT. It codes for CATHQTGNTEAFF.

This chain links TRBV7-2 with TRBJ2-7; D unresolved. Germline CDR1 is SGHTA and CDR2 is FQGNSA. The CDR3 sequence is 13 residues long. V shed 4 bases and J shed 0 bases, with 7 bases lying between them. The CDR3 nucleotides read TGTGCCAGCAGCTCCCCACTCTCCTACGAGCAGTACTTC. Its translation: CASSSPLSYEQYF.

The chain links TRBV11-3 to TRBJ2-3; 9 positions match TRBD1. The V and J ends lost 4 bases and 2 bases, in that order; junction bases with no gene match: 7. CDR3 size: 16 residues. The germline CDR1 and CDR2 sequences are SGHNT and YENEEA. The CDR3 DNA reads TGTGCCAGCAGCTCCCGGACAGGGGCCCTCACAGATACGCAGTATTTT. It encodes CASSSRTGALTDTQYF.

As to this clone: The junction departs from the called germline gene at one end, perhaps through a read error. This chain links TRBV9 with TRBJ2-6; the match to TRBD2 covers 12 bases. Germline V gene lookup returns CDR1 SGDLS and CDR2 YYNGEE. The CDR3 contains 18 residues. This CDR3 reads CASSGQGLAGSGANGLTF. In DNA, the CDR3 is TGTGCCAGCAGCGGGCAGGGACTAGCGGGCTCTGGGGCCAACGGCCTGACTTTC.

The chain is built from TRBV19 and TRBJ2-7, with D possibly matching TRBD2 (5 bases). V dropped 2 bases and J dropped 2 bases, with 13 bases sitting between them. CDR3 length: 15 amino acids. CDR1 and CDR2 (germline): LNHDA, SQIVND (reference sequence). CDR3 nucleotides: TGTGCCAGTAGTATAAGGGCGGGCCCAACCTACGAGCAGTACTTC. It specifies CASSIRAGPTYEQYF. The complete variable domain, with remaining parts taken from reference TRBV19 and TRBJ2-7, reads DGGITQSPKYLFRKEGQNVTLSCEQNLNHDAMYWYRQDPGQGLRLIYYSQIVNDFQKGDIAEGYSVSREKKESFPLTVTSAQKNPTAFYLCASSIRAGPTYEQYFGPGTRLTVT.

Written as DNA, the CDR3 is TGTGCCAGCAGCTCTCGAAGCGGGAGGCGGGAGACCCAGTACTTC. This gives the protein CASSSRSGRRETQYF. The chain carries TRBV7-9 and TRBJ2-5, with 9 bases lining up with TRBD2. This CDR3 spans 15 amino acids. In germline, CDR1 is SEHNR, CDR2 FQNEAQ (reference sequence). With V trimmed by 4 bases and J by 5 bases, 8 bases remained unmatched.

The CDR3 sequence: CASSLEIGTGFYEQYF. For the CDR3, the DNA is TGTGCCAGCAGCTTAGAGATTGGGACAGGGTTCTACGAGCAGTACTTC. The rearrangement uses TRBV11-1 and TRBJ2-7; 9 bases align to TRBD1. This CDR3 contains 16 residues. The V gene end was trimmed by 1 base and the J gene end by 3 bases; junction bases not matched to a gene: 7. Germline V gene lookup returns CDR1 SGHAT and CDR2 FQDESV (reference sequence).

This chain uses TRBV7-2 with TRBJ2-1, with 11 bases lining up with TRBD2. V lost 6 bases to trimming and J lost 3 bases; unmatched junction nucleotides: 4. The CDR3 totals 15 residues. Germline-derived CDR1 and CDR2 are SGHTA and FQGNSA. This CDR3 is CASRPGTSGYNEQFF. The DNA of the CDR3 is TGTGCCAGCAGACCCGGGACTAGCGGCTACAATGAGCAGTTCTTC.

Here the CDR3 reads CASSKAWTSGIRAAKNIQYF. In DNA, the CDR3 is TGTGCCAGCAGCAAAGCTTGGACTAGCGGGATTCGGGCGGCCAAAAACATTCAGTACTTC. The chain has TRBV21-1 and TRBJ2-4; the tabulated D call, TRBD2, remains unverified against the DNA. TRBV21-1 is a pseudogene locus. The CDR3 extends over 20 amino acids.

V gene TRBV29-1 combines with J gene TRBJ1-3; D unclear. V shed 5 bases and J shed 0 bases, with 2 bases lying between them. Germline V gene data show CDR1 as SQVTM and CDR2 as ANQGSEA. The CDR3 covers 11 residues. The CDR3 sequence: CSVYSGNTIYF. The CDR3 DNA is TGCAGCGTTTACTCTGGAAACACCATATATTTT.

The J gene is TRBJ2-2, the V gene TRBV5-1; no clear D gene. From germline, CDR1 is SGHRS and CDR2 YFSETQ. Trimming cost V 0 bases and J 4 bases, with 10 bases left between them. This CDR3 has 15 amino acids. The CDR3 loop is CASSLGQVITGELFF. Here the CDR3 DNA reads TGCGCCAGCAGCTTGGGGCAGGTTATCACCGGGGAGCTGTTTTTT.

The V call is TRBV9, the J call TRBJ2-1; tentative D call: TRBD1 (5 bases). The V end was cut by 0 bases, the J end by 0 bases, with 13 bases between. Germline lookup yields CDR1 SGDLS and CDR2 YYNGEE. There are 17 residues in the CDR3. CDR3 region: CASSVATQGDSYNEQFF. In nucleotides, the CDR3 is TGTGCCAGCAGCGTAGCTACGCAGGGCGACTCCTACAATGAGCAGTTCTTC. Complete variable domain (other parts from reference TRBV9 and TRBJ2-1): DSGVTQTPKHLITATGQRVTLRCSPRSGDLSVYWYQQSLDQGLQFLIQYYNGEERAKGNILERFSAQQFPDLHSELNLSSLELGDSALYFCASSVATQGDSYNEQFFGPGTRLTVL.

The chain is built from TRBV6-5 and TRBJ1-1, with a possible D match to TRBD1 (5 bases). V was clipped by 0 bases and J by 0 bases, with 11 bases between them. The CDR3 spans 16 residues. Germline values: CDR1 MNHEY, CDR2 SVGAGI. The CDR3 region is CASSYSTWGMNTEAFF. CDR3 DNA: TGTGCCAGCAGTTACTCAACGTGGGGCATGAACACTGAAGCTTTCTTT.

The chain's CDR3 is CASSASGTGIAGEQYF. The CDR3 coding sequence is TGTGCCAGCAGTGCGTCCGGGACAGGGATAGCCGGCGAGCAGTACTTC. The chain links TRBV25-1 to TRBJ2-7; 9 bases align to TRBD1. Trimming at V came to 4 bases and at J to 6 bases, leaving 13 bases not matched to a gene. The CDR3 has 16 amino acids. Per the germline V gene, CDR1 is MGHDK and CDR2 is SYGVNS.

This clone occurred a few times. V is TRBV28 and J is TRBJ2-7; D may be TRBD1 (5 bases). CDR3 length: 12 amino acids. The germline V and J ends were trimmed by 2 bases and 7 bases, with 9 bases remaining between them. CDR1 and CDR2 (germline): MDHEN, SYDVKM. The chain's CDR3 is CASSLVSGEQYF. The DNA for the CDR3 is TGTGCCAGCAGTTTAGTATCAGGGGAGCAGTACTTC. Filled out from reference TRBV28 and TRBJ2-7, the complete variable domain reads DVKVTQSSRYLVKRTGEKVFLECVQDMDHENMFWYRQDPGLGLRLIYFSYDVKMKEKGDIPEGYSVSREKKERFSLILESASTNQTSMYLCASSLVSGEQYFGPGTRLTVT.

The V call is TRBV5-1, the J call TRBJ2-5, with unresolved D. This CDR3 is 12 amino acids long. V lost 3 bases to trimming and J lost 2 bases, with 5 bases between them. Germline loops: CDR1 SGHRS, CDR2 YFSETQ. CDR3 nucleotide sequence: TGCGCCAGCAGCTACGAGCAAGAGACCCAGTACTTC. Its translation is CASSYEQETQYF. Based on the CDR3 plus reference TRBV5-1 and TRBJ2-5, the full variable domain is KAGVTQTPRYLIKTRGQQVTLSCSPISGHRSVSWYQQTPGQGLQFLFEYFSETQRNKGNFPGRFSGRQFSNSRSEMNVSTLELGDSALYLCASSYEQETQYFGPGTRLLVL.